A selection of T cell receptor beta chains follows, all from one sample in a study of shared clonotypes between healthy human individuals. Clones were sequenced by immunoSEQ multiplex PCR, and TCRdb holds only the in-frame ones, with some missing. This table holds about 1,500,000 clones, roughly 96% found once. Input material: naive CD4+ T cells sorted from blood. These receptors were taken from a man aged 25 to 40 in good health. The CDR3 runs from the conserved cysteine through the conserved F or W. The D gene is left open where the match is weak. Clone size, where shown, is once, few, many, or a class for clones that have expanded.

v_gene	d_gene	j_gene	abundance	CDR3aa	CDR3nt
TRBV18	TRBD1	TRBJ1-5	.	CASSPDPGGSQPQHF	TGTGCCAGCTCTCCCGACCCAGGGGGTAGTCAGCCCCAGCATTTT
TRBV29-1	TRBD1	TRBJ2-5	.	CSVEPGGGLGETQYF	TGCAGCGTTGAACCAGGGGGCGGACTTGGAGAGACCCAGTACTTC
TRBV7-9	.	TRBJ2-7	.	CASSSRDKSYEQYF	TGTGCCAGCAGCTCCCGGGACAAGTCCTACGAGCAGTACTTC
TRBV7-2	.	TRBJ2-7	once	CASSRGPFYEQYF	TGTGCCAGCAGCCGGGGACCCTTCTACGAGCAGTACTTC
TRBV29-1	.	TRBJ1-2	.	CSADRHESYGYTF	TGCAGCGCCGACAGGCATGAAAGCTATGGCTACACCTTC
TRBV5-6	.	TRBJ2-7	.	CASSLVGRYEQYF	TGTGCCAGCAGCTTGGTGGGCCGCTACGAGCAGTACTTC
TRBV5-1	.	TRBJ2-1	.	CASSHAYNEQFF	TGCGCCAGCAGCCACGCGTACAATGAGCAGTTCTTC
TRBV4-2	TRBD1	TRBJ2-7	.	CASSQGGGGFYEQYF	TGTGCCAGCAGCCAAGGAGGGGGCGGGTTCTACGAGCAGTACTTC
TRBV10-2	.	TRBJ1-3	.	CASSANGHSGNTIYF	TGCGCCAGCAGTGCCAACGGCCACTCTGGAAACACCATATATTTT
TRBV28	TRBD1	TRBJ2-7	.	CASSWDRNEQYF	TGTGCCAGCAGTTGGGACAGGAACGAGCAGTACTTC
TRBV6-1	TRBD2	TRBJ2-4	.	CASSEALAGAKNIQYF	TGTGCCAGCAGTGAAGCGCTAGCGGGAGCCAAAAACATTCAGTACTTC
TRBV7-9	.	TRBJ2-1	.	CASSLYAGNSYNEQFF	TGTGCCAGCAGCTTATACGCGGGCAACTCCTACAATGAGCAGTTCTTC
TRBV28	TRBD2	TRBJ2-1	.	CASRPGGAYNEQFF	TGTGCCAGCAGACCGGGGGGGGCCTACAATGAGCAGTTCTTC
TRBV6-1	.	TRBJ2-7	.	CASSASYEQYF	TGTGCCAGCAGTGCCTCTTACGAGCAGTACTTC
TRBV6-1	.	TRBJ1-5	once	CASSHSPQDQPQHF	TGTGCCAGCAGTCATAGCCCACAAGATCAGCCCCAGCATTTT
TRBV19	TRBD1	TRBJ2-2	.	CASNRQGNTGELFF	TGTGCCAGTAACCGACAGGGGAACACCGGGGAGCTGTTTTTT
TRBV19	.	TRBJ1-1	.	CASRHRAKSMNTEAFF	TGTGCCTCGCGTCACAGGGCTAAATCCATGAACACTGAAGCTTTCTTT
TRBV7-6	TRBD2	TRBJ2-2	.	CASSYPILGLAGGFAGELFF	TGTGCCAGCAGCTACCCCATCCTGGGACTAGCGGGAGGGTTTGCCGGGGAGCTGTTTTTT
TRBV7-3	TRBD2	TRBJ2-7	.	CASSETSGASYEQYF	TGTGCCAGCAGTGAGACTAGCGGGGCTTCGTACGAGCAGTACTTC
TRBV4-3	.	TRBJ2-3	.	CASSQESSLSRREF	TGCGCCAGCAGCCAAGAATCTTCACTCTCCCGCCGCGAGTTT
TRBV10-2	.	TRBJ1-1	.	CASSESPRQAQNTEAFF	TGCGCCAGCAGTGAGTCTCCCCGACAGGCGCAGAACACTGAAGCTTTCTTT
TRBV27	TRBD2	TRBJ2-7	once	CASSLSIGSLAGNTYEQYF	TGTGCCAGCAGTTTATCTATAGGGAGTCTAGCGGGAAATACCTACGAGCAGTACTTC
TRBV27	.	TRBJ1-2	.	CASSSAQGGYTF	TGTGCCAGCAGTTCTGCGCAGGGCGGCTACACCTTC
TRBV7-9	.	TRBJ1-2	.	CASSLRGWGRPDHGYTF	TGTGCCAGCAGCTTAAGGGGGTGGGGCCGCCCTGACCATGGCTACACCTTC
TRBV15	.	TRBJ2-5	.	CATSRGLPGTSGVAQYF	TGTGCCACCAGCAGAGGTTTGCCCGGCACCTCGGGAGTGGCCCAGTACTTC
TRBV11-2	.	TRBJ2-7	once	CASSFSGTQYEQYF	TGTGCCAGCAGCTTTTCCGGGACCCAATACGAGCAGTACTTC
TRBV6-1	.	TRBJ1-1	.	CATNRANTEAFF	TGTGCCACCAACAGGGCGAACACTGAAGCTTTCTTT
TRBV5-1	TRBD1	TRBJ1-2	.	CASSWGDRANYGYTF	TGCGCCAGCAGCTGGGGGGACAGAGCTAACTATGGCTACACCTTC
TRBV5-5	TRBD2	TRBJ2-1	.	CASSLAPIGRADNEQFF	TGTGCCAGCAGCTTGGCCCCCATCGGGAGGGCGGACAATGAGCAGTTCTTC
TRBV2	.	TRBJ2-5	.	CASSERIFETQYF	TGTGCCAGCAGTGAAAGGATTTTTGAGACCCAGTACTTC
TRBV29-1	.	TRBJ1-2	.	CSVERGAGYTF	TGCAGCGTTGAACGTGGTGCTGGCTACACCTTC
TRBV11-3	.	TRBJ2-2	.	CASSPVRGHDITGELFF	TGTGCCAGCAGCCCTGTCCGGGGTCATGATATAACCGGGGAGCTGTTTTTT
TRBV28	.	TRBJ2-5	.	CASRPFGGGVQETQYF	TGTGCCAGCAGACCTTTCGGAGGAGGGGTCCAAGAGACCCAGTACTTC
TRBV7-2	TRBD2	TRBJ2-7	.	CASSQIAGGQYEQYF	TGTGCCAGCAGCCAAATAGCGGGAGGGCAATACGAGCAGTACTTC
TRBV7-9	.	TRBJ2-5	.	CASSLGRDSLETQYF	TGTGCCAGCAGCTTAGGTCGTGATTCACTCGAGACCCAGTACTTC
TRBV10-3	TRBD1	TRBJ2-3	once	CAIRGGTGRVTQYF	TGTGCCATCAGGGGAGGGACAGGGAGAGTTACGCAGTATTTT
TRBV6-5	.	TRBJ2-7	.	CATVTPREQYF	TGTGCCACCGTCACCCCGAGGGAGCAGTACTTC
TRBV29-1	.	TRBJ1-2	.	CSVDSEQESYGYTF	TGCAGCGTTGACTCCGAACAGGAGTCCTATGGCTACACCTTC
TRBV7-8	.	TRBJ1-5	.	CASSLKREGGNQPQHF	TGTGCCAGCAGCTTAAAAAGGGAGGGAGGCAATCAGCCCCAGCATTTT
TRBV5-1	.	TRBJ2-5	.	CASSSDTAETQYF	TGCGCCAGCAGTTCTGACACGGCAGAGACCCAGTACTTC
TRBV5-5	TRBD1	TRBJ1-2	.	CASSSSTGGFLYGYTF	TGTGCCAGCAGCTCATCGACAGGGGGATTTTTATATGGCTACACCTTC
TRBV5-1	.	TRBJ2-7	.	CASSFRARTGGSYEQYF	TGCGCCAGCAGCTTCCGGGCACGGACTGGGGGCTCCTACGAGCAGTACTTC
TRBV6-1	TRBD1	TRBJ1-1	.	CARGTGGTEAFF	TGTGCCAGGGGGACAGGGGGTACTGAAGCTTTCTTT
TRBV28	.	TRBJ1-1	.	CASSAIRRRGAFF	TGTGCCAGCAGCGCAATCCGGCGTCGTGGAGCTTTCTTT
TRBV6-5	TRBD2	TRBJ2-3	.	CASSLSGSRQDTQYF	TGTGCCAGCAGTCTTAGCGGGAGTCGTCAAGATACGCAGTATTTT
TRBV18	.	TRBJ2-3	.	CASSRSTDTQYF	TGTGCCAGCTCACGGAGCACAGATACGCAGTATTTT
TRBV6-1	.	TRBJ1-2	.	CASRSRDGTTYGYTF	TGTGCCAGCAGATCCCGGGACGGAACAACCTATGGCTACACCTTC
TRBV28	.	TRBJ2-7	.	CASSLPVGRSYEQYF	TGTGCCAGCAGTTTGCCTGTAGGACGGAGCTACGAGCAGTACTTC
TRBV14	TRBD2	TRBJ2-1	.	CASSKGVIAGNEQFF	TGTGCCAGCAGCAAAGGGGTGATAGCGGGCAATGAGCAGTTCTTC
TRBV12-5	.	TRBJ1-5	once	CASADNNQPQHF	TGTGCTAGTGCCGACAATAATCAGCCCCAGCATTTT
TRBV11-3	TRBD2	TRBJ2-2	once	CASSPLSGTNTGELFF	TGTGCCAGCAGCCCGCTTAGCGGGACGAACACCGGGGAGCTGTTTTTT
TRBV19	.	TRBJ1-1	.	CASSIEGPRNTEAFF	TGTGCCAGTAGTATAGAGGGACCTAGGAACACTGAAGCTTTCTTT
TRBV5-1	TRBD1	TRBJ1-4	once	CASSLQGANNEKLFF	TGCGCCAGCAGCTTACAGGGGGCGAATAATGAAAAACTGTTTTTT
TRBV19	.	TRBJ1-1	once	CASESRFLSRRAEAFF	TGTGCCAGCGAGAGTCGGTTTCTAAGCCGTCGGGCTGAAGCTTTCTTT
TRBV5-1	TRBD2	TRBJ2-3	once	CASSLGGSTDTQYF	TGCGCCAGCAGCTTGGGCGGGAGTACAGATACGCAGTATTTT
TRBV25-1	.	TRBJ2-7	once	CASSVAPERYEQYF	TGTGCCAGCAGTGTGGCACCAGAACGCTACGAGCAGTACTTC
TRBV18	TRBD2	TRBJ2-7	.	CASSPLPLSGTSYEQYF	TGTGCCAGCTCACCACTTCCCCTTAGCGGGACCTCCTACGAGCAGTACTTC
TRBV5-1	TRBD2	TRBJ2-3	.	CASSPGLAGPTDTQYF	TGCGCCAGCAGCCCGGGACTAGCGGGACCGACAGATACGCAGTATTTT
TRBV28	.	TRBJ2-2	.	CASSEYRGFANTGELFF	TGTGCCAGCAGCGAGTACCGCGGATTCGCGAACACCGGGGAGCTGTTTTTT